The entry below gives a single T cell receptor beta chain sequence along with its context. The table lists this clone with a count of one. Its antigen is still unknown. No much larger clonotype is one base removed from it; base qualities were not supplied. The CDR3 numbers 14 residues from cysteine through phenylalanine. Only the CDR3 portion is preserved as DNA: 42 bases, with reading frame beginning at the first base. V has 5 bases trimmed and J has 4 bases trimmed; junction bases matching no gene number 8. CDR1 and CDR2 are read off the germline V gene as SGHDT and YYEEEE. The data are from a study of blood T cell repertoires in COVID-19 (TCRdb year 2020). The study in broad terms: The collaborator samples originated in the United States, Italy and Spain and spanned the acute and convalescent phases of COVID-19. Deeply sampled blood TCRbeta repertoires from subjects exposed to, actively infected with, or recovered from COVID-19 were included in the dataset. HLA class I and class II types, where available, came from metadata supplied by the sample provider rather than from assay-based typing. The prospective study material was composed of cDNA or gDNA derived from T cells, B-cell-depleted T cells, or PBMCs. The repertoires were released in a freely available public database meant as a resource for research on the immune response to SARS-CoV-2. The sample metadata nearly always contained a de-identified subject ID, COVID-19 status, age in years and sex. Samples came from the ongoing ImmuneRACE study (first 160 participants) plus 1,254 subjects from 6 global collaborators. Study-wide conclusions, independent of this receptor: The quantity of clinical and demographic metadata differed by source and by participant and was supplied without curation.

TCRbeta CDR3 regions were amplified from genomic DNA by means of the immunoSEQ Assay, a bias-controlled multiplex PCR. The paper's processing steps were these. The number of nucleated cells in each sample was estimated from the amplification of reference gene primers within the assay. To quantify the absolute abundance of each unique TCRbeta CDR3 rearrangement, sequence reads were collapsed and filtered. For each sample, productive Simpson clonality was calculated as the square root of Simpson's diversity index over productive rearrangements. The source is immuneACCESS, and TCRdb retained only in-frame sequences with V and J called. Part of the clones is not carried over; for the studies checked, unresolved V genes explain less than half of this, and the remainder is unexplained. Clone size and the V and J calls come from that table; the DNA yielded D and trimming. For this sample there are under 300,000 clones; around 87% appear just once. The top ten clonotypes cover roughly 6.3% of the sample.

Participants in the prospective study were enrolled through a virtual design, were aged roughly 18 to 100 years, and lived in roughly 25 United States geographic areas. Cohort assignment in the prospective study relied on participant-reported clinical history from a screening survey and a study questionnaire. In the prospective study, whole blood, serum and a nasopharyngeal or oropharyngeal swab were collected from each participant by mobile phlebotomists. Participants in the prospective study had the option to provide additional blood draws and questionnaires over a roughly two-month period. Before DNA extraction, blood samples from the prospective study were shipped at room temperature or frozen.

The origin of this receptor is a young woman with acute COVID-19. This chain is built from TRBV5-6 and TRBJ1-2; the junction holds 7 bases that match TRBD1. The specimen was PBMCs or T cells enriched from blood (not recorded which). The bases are TGTGCCAGCAGGACGACAGGGTATGGCTATGGCTACACCTTC. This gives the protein CASRTTGYGYGYTF.